This TCR beta chain was captured by sequencing in a study of shared clonotypes between healthy human individuals. Sequencing used immunoSEQ multiplex PCR; TCRdb keeps in-frame clones, though not all of them. Of 2.3 million or so clones listed, more than 80% are singletons. V shed 3 bases and J shed 2 bases, with 5 bases lying between them. Germline lookup yields CDR1 MNHNS and CDR2 SASEGT. This CDR3 has 14 residues. V gene TRBV6-1 combines with J gene TRBJ2-6; D is ambiguous. This receptor was taken from a young man in good health. Some clones in this sample may be carry-over from other donors' samples. The sequenced material came from naive CD4+ T cells from PBMCs. Subset reported: CD45RA+ positively selected. CDR3 sequence (DNA): TGTGCCAGCAGTGATCCTACTGGGGCCAACGTCCTGACTTTC. Protein: CASSDPTGANVLTF.